These 9 T cell receptor beta chains came from one sample sequenced in a study of blood T cell repertoires in COVID-19. The assay was immunoSEQ multiplex PCR, and TCRdb's table has in-frame clones only and misses some. The table shows more than 45,000 clones, with 75% to 90% occurring only once. The sequenced sample consisted of peripheral blood. Source of these receptors: a woman aged 80 or over with COVID-19, enrolled during active disease.

The rearrangement links TRBV7-9 to TRBJ1-5; 7 bases map to TRBD1. The CDR3 extends over 16 amino acids. Germline CDR1 and CDR2: SEHNR and FQNEAQ (reference sequence). V shed 2 bases and J 0 bases; nucleotides not matched to a gene: 4. CDR3 residues: CASSLTGQNSNQPQHF. The CDR3 nucleotides are TGTGCCAGCAGCTTAACGGGACAGAATAGCAATCAGCCCCAGCATTTT. Supplemented by reference TRBV7-9 and TRBJ1-5, the full variable domain reads DTGVSQNPRHKITKRGQNVTFRCDPISEHNRLYWYRQTLGQGPEFLTYFQNEAQLEKSRLLSDRFSAERPKGSFSTLEIQRTEQGDSAMYLCASSLTGQNSNQPQHFGDGTRLSIL.

The chain employs TRBV7-6 and TRBJ2-5; TRBD2 agrees at 10 bases. Per germline, CDR1 SGHVS and CDR2 FNYEAQ. The CDR3 loop spans 17 amino acids. With V trimmed by 0 bases and J by 4 bases, 8 bases remained unmatched. This chain's CDR3 is CASSLARSSGGPETQYF. The CDR3 region has the DNA TGTGCCAGCAGCTTAGCGCGGTCTAGCGGGGGTCCAGAGACCCAGTACTTC.

The genes are TRBV3-1 (or the pseudogene TRBV3-2) and TRBJ2-5; D gene ambiguous. Germline loops: CDR1 LGHDT, CDR2 YNNKEL (reference sequence). V was cut by 0 bases and J by 4 bases, with 9 bases left in between. This CDR3 has 14 amino acids. The CDR3 DNA is TGTGCCAGCAGCCAAGAATTCGTGTTAGAGACCCAGTACTTC. Translated, it gives CASSQEFVLETQYF.

The gene calls are TRBV19 and TRBJ2-7; 9 bases are shared with TRBD1. This CDR3 is built from 11 residues. Germline-derived CDR1 and CDR2 are LNHDA and SQIVND (reference sequence). Written as DNA, the CDR3 is TGTCCCCGACAGGGGGCCTACGAGCAGTACTTC. Amino acid sequence: CPRQGAYEQYF.

The chain joins TRBV18 to TRBJ1-2; D uncertain. Germline V gives CDR1 KGHSH, CDR2 LQKENI. V lost 6 bases to trimming and J lost 4 bases, with 12 bases between them. CDR3 length: 13 residues. The chain's CDR3 is CASSPNEGYGYTF. The CDR3 nucleotides read TGTGCCAGCTCTCCGAATGAGGGCTATGGCTACACCTTC.

J is TRBJ1-5 and V is TRBV11-2; TRBD1 might be the D (6 bases). Per the germline V gene, CDR1 is SGHAT and CDR2 is FQNNGV. Trimming shortened V by 5 bases and J by 5 bases, and 13 bases separated the two germline ends. The CDR3 runs 14 residues. CDR3: CASSLGDIDQPQHF. In DNA form, the CDR3 reads TGTGCCAGCAGCCTCGGGGACATCGATCAGCCCCAGCATTTT.

The CDR3, as DNA: TGTGCCAGCATGACGGGGAAGTCGACCCAGTACTTC. This encodes CASMTGKSTQYF. The V call is TRBV2, the J call TRBJ2-5; D might be TRBD2 (5 bases). The CDR3 covers 12 residues. Trimming stripped 7 bases from V and 7 bases from J, with 13 bases between. Germline V CDR1 and CDR2: SNHLY, FYNNEI.

The J gene is TRBJ2-3, the V gene TRBV5-1, with 7 bases that match TRBD1. Trimming removed 0 bases from V and 3 bases from J; junction bases left unmatched: 4. CDR1 and CDR2 from the germline V gene are SGHRS and YFSETQ. This CDR3 has 15 amino acids. This CDR3 reads CASSLEGARTDTQYF. For the CDR3, the DNA is TGCGCCAGCAGCTTGGAGGGGGCGAGGACAGATACGCAGTATTTT.

This clone was detected once. Other DNA sequences in the sample encode the same CDR3. V gene TRBV6-5 combines with J gene TRBJ1-1; no clear D. The CDR3 loop spans 11 amino acids. V shed 6 bases and J shed 1 base, with 3 bases lying between them. CDR1 is MNHEY, CDR2 SVGAGI, per germline. CDR3 bases: TGTGCCAGCAGCAGGAACACTGAAGCTTTCTTT. It yields the protein CASSRNTEAFF.